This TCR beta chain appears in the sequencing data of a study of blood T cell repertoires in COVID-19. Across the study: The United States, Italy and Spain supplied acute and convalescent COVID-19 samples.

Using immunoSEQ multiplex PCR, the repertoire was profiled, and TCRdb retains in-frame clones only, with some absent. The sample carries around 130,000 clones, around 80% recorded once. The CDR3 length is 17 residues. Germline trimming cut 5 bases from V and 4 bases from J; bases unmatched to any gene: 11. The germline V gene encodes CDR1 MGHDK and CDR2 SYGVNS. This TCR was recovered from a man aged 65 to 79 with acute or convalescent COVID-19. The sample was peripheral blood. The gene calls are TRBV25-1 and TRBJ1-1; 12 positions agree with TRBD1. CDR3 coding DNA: TGTGCCAGCAGTAAGTTGGGGACAGGGGGCCGGAGCACTGAAGCTTTCTTT. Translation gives CASSKLGTGGRSTEAFF.